This T cell receptor (beta chain) was sequenced during a study of shared clonotypes between healthy human individuals. Method: immunoSEQ multiplex PCR; TCRdb's copy keeps in-frame clones and lacks some. The table shows hundreds of thousands of clones, with about 80% occurring only once. This clone was picked up a small number of times. CDR1 and CDR2 from the germline V gene are SGHTA and FQGNSA. The CDR3 spans 16 residues. The junction had 4 bases not matched to a gene; V was cut back by 1 base and J by 5 bases. Specimen: PBMCs. The TCR sequence derives from a woman between 35 and 50 years old in good health. Some clones in this sample may be carry-over from other donors' samples. This chain uses TRBV7-2 with TRBJ2-1; 11 bases are shared with TRBD2. CDR3 protein: CASSLEGTSGHNEQFF. Here the CDR3 DNA reads TGTGCCAGCAGCTTAGAGGGGACTAGCGGTCACAATGAGCAGTTCTTC.